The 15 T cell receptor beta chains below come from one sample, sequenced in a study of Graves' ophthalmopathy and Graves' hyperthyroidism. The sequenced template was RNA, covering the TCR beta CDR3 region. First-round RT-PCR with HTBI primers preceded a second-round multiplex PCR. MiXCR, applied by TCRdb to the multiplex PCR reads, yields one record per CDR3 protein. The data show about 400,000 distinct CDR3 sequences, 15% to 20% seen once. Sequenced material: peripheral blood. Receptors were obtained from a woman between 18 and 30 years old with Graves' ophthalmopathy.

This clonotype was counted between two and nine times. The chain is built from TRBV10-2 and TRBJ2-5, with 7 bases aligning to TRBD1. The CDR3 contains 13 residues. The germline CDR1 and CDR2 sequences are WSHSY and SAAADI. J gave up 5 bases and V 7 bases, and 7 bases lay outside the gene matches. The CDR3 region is CASIRGPQETQYF. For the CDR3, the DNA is TGCGCCAGCATTAGGGGGCCCCAGGAGACCCAGTACTTC.

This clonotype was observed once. CDR3 coding DNA: TGTGCCGTCCAGGGGGTCACTGAAGCTTTCTTT. Translating gives CAVQGVTEAFF. V usage is TRBV6-1 and J usage is TRBJ1-1; 7 positions agree with TRBD1. Germline V gene sequence: CDR1 MNHNS, CDR2 SASEGT. J gave up 4 bases and V 11 bases, and 4 bases lay outside the gene matches. This CDR3 contains 11 residues.

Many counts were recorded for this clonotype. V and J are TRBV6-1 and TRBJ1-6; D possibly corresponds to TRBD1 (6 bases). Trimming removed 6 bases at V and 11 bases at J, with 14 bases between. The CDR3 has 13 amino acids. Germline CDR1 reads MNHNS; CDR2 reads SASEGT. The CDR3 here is CASRRTGGPPLHF. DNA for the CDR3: TGTGCCAGCAGAAGAACCGGGGGCCCACCCCTCCACTTT.

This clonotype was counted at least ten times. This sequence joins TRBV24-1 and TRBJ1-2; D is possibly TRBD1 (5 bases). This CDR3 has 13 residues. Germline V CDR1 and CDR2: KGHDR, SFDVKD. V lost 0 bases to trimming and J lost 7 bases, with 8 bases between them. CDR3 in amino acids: CATSDLWGGGYTF. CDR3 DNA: TGTGCCACCAGTGATTTGTGGGGCGGTGGCTACACCTTC.

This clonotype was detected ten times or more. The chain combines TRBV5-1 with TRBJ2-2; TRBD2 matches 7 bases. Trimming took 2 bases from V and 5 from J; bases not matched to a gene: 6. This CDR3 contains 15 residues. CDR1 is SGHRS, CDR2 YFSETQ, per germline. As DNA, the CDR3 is TGCGCCAGCAGCTTTCTGGCAGCGGGAACCGGGGAGCTGTTTTTT. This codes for CASSFLAAGTGELFF.

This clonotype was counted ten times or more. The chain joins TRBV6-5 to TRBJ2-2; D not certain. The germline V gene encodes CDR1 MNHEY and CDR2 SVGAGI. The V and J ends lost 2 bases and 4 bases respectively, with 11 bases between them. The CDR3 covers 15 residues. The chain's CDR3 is CASSYRVSGTGELFF. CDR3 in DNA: TGTGCCAGCAGTTACAGGGTGTCGGGCACCGGGGAGCTGTTTTTT.

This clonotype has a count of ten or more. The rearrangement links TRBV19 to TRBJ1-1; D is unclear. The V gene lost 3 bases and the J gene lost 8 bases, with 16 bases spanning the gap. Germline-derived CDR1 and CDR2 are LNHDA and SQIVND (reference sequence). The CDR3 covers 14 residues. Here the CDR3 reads CASSISLTRFEAFF. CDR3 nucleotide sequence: TGTGCCAGTAGTATTTCCCTTACTCGGTTCGAAGCTTTCTTT.

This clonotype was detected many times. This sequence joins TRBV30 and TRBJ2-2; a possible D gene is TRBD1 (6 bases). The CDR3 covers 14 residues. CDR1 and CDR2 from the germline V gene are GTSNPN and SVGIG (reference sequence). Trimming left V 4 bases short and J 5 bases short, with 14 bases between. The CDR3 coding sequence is TGTGCCTGGAAGGCAGGGGTCTGGACCGGGGAGCTGTTTTTT. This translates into CAWKAGVWTGELFF.

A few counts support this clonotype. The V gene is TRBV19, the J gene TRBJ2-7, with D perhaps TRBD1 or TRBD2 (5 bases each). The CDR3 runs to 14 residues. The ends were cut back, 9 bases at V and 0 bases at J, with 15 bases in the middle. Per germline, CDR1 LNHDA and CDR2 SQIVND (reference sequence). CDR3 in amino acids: CASGKRGGSYEQYF. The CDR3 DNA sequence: TGTGCCAGCGGGAAACGGGGCGGCTCCTACGAGCAGTACTTC.

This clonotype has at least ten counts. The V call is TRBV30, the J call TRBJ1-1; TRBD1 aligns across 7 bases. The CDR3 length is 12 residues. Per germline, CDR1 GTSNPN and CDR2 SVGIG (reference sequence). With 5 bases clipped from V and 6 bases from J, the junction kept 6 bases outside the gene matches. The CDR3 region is CAWVQGTAEAFF. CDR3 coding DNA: TGTGCCTGGGTTCAAGGGACAGCTGAAGCTTTCTTT.

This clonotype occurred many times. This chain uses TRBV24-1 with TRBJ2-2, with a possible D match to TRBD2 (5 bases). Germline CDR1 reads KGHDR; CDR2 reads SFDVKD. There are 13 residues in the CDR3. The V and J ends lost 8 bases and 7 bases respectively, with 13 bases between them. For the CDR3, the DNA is TGTGCCACCAACCGGGGTCTGGGCGGGGAGCTGTTTTTT. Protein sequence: CATNRGLGGELFF.

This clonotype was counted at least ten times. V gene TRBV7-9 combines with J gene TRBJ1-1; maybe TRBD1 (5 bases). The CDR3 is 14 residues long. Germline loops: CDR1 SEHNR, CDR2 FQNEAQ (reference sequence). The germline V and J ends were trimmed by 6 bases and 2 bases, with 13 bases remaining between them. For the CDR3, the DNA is TGTGCCAGCAGAGCCGGGACGGTAAACACTGAAGCTTTCTTT. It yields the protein CASRAGTVNTEAFF.

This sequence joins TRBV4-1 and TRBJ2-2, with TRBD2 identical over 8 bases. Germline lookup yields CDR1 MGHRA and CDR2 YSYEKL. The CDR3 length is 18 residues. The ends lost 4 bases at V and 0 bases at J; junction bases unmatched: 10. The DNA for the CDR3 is TGCGCCAGCAGCCGGGAGTTCGGGGGGGCCGCGAACACCGGGGAGCTGTTTTTT. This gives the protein CASSREFGGAANTGELFF.

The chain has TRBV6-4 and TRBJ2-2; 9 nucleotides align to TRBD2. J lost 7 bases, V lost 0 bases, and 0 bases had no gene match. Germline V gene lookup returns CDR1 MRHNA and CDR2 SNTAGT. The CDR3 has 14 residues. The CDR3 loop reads CASSDSSGSGELFF. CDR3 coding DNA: TGTGCCAGCAGTGACTCTAGCGGGAGCGGGGAGCTGTTTTTT.

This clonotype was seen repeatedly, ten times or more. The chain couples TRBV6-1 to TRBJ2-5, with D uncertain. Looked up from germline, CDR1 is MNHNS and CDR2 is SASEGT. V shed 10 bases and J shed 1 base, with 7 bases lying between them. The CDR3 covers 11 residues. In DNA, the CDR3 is TGTGCCACCGAGATCCAAGAGACCCAGTACTTC. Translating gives CATEIQETQYF.